The 21 T cell receptor beta chains reported below all come from one sample, sequenced in a study of technical replicates of blood from a few donors. TCRdb's copy holds only in-frame clones and misses some; the assay was immunoSEQ multiplex PCR. The data hold approximately 76,000 clones, with around 90% observed a single time. The specimen sequenced was T cells isolated from PBMCs. The receptor set was obtained from a human donor in good health.

The CDR3 sequence is CASSYGGLAGVDEQYF. CDR3 coding DNA: TGTGCCAGCAGTTACGGGGGACTAGCGGGAGTGGACGAGCAGTACTTC. This chain uses TRBV6-6 with TRBJ2-7, with 14 bases identical to TRBD2. This CDR3 has 16 residues. Germline values: CDR1 MNHNY, CDR2 SVGAGI (reference sequence). V trimming: 2 bases; J trimming: 5 bases; junction bases outside the gene matches: 5.

The rearrangement links TRBV27 to TRBJ2-6; 9 nucleotides agree with TRBD1. The germline V gene has CDR1 MNHEY and CDR2 SMNVEV (reference sequence). V was clipped by 5 bases and J by 0 bases; unmatched bases: 11. This CDR3 has 19 amino acids. In DNA form, the CDR3 reads TGTGCCAGCAGTGCTTACCGGGACAGGGACTTCTCTGGGGCCAACGTCCTGACTTTC. It codes for CASSAYRDRDFSGANVLTF.

This chain uses TRBV23-1 with TRBJ1-2, with TRBD1 matching over 7 bases. TRBV23-1 belongs to the ORF category, with a function that is uncertain. The CDR3 covers 18 residues. The J segment lost 0 bases and the V segment lost 0 bases, leaving 10 bases of the junction unmatched. The CDR3 reads CASSQSGGQVEANYGYTF. The CDR3 coding sequence is TGCGCCAGCAGTCAATCTGGAGGACAGGTAGAAGCTAACTATGGCTACACCTTC.

The chain joins TRBV7-6 to TRBJ2-5; TRBD2 agrees at 13 bases. Looked up from germline, CDR1 is SGHVS and CDR2 is FNYEAQ. After removal of 5 bases from V and 5 bases from J, the junction contained 8 bases not matched to a gene. This CDR3 contains 16 residues. The CDR3 DNA sequence: TGTGCCAGCAGCATCCCATGGACTAGCGGGGGCGAGACCCAGTACTTC. Amino acids: CASSIPWTSGGETQYF.

The chain is built from TRBV9 and TRBJ2-7; D unresolved. CDR3 length: 13 residues. CDR1 and CDR2 from the germline V gene are SGDLS and YYNGEE. Trimming cost V 3 bases and J 5 bases, with 12 bases left between them. CDR3 sequence reads: CASSAPRGNEQYF. In DNA, the CDR3 is TGTGCCAGCAGCGCCCCGAGAGGTAACGAGCAGTACTTC.

The J gene is TRBJ1-2, the V gene TRBV19, with D perhaps matching TRBD1 (6 bases). The V end was cut by 6 bases, the J end by 8 bases, with 22 bases between. The germline CDR1 and CDR2 sequences are LNHDA and SQIVND (reference sequence). The CDR3 is 15 amino acids. CDR3 sequence (DNA): TGTGCCAGTAGCCCCTCGGACAGATCCTTAATAGGCTACACCTTC. Translation: CASSPSDRSLIGYTF.

The rearrangement uses TRBV6-1 and TRBJ2-5, with D possibly being TRBD2 (5 bases). CDR1 is MNHNS and CDR2 is SASEGT in the germline V gene. The CDR3 length is 13 residues. The V end was cut by 5 bases, the J end by 3 bases, with 10 bases between. The CDR3 spells CASSTSGKETQYF. For the CDR3, the DNA is TGTGCCAGCAGTACCTCGGGGAAAGAGACCCAGTACTTC.

The chain is built from TRBV19 and TRBJ2-7, with D perhaps matching TRBD2 (6 bases). Germline CDR1 LNHDA, CDR2 SQIVND (reference sequence). With 5 bases removed from V and 0 bases from J, the gap between germline ends came to 17 bases. This CDR3 region has 16 residues. The CDR3 loop reads CASSLPGGVSSYEQYF. Here the CDR3 DNA reads TGTGCCAGTAGTCTCCCGGGCGGGGTCAGCTCCTACGAGCAGTACTTC.

The rearrangement links TRBV10-3 to TRBJ2-1; 7 bases match TRBD2. Trimming removed 6 bases from V and 7 bases from J; junction bases left unmatched: 12. This CDR3 contains 15 residues. CDR1 and CDR2 from the germline V gene are ENHRY and SYGVKD. CDR3 nucleotide sequence: TGTGCCATCAGCTCCCCGGGGGGAGGAAGTAATGAGCAGTTCTTC. Amino acids: CAISSPGGGSNEQFF.

As regards this clone: The sample has other DNA sequences that encode this CDR3 too. The chain has TRBV7-9 and TRBJ1-1; possibly TRBD1 for D (5 bases). Germline CDR1 reads SEHNR; CDR2 reads FQNEAQ (reference sequence). The CDR3 is 13 residues long. V gave up 4 bases and J gave up 5 bases, with 11 bases separating them. The CDR3 is CASSSQGGTEAFF. CDR3 bases: TGTGCCAGCAGCTCCCAGGGTGGGACTGAAGCTTTCTTT. Together with reference TRBV7-9 and TRBJ1-1, the CDR3 gives the full variable domain: DTGVSQNPRHKITKRGQNVTFRCDPISEHNRLYWYRQTLGQGPEFLTYFQNEAQLEKSRLLSDRFSAERPKGSFSTLEIQRTEQGDSAMYLCASSSQGGTEAFFGQGTRLTVV.

This clone was found a few times. The CDR3 DNA sequence: TGTGCCAGCAGTTACTCGACGGGCTCTGGAAACACCATATATTTT. Its protein product is CASSYSTGSGNTIYF. This chain links TRBV6-6 with TRBJ1-3; no reliable D call. V lost 0 bases, J lost 0 bases, and 6 bases lay in between. This CDR3 is 15 amino acids long. CDR1 is MNHNY and CDR2 is SVGAGI in the germline V gene (reference sequence).

The chain has TRBV19 and TRBJ1-2, with 10 bases matching TRBD1. The J segment lost 4 bases and the V segment lost 9 bases, leaving 5 bases of the junction unmatched. The CDR3 runs 13 residues. Per the germline V gene, CDR1 is LNHDA and CDR2 is SQIVND (reference sequence). The CDR3 sequence is CASQTGGGYGYTF. DNA for the CDR3: TGTGCCAGCCAGACAGGGGGCGGCTATGGCTACACCTTC.

This clone was seen only a few times. J is TRBJ1-1 and V is TRBV6-1; D not certain. Trimming left V 7 bases short and J 1 base short, with 10 bases between. Germline V CDR1 and CDR2: MNHNS, SASEGT. This CDR3 has 13 residues. As DNA, the CDR3 is TGTGCCAGCACTGTTGGGAGGAACACTGAAGCTTTCTTT. Its translation is CASTVGRNTEAFF.

The rearrangement uses TRBV20-1 and TRBJ2-5, with D possibly matching TRBD1 (6 bases). The CDR3 loop spans 11 amino acids. CDR1 DFQATT and CDR2 SNEGSKA come from the germline V gene (reference sequence). The CDR3 nucleotides are TGCAGCGGTTACAGGGCGGAGACCCAGTACTTC. This gives the protein CSGYRAETQYF.

The chain links TRBV4-2 to TRBJ1-1, with a weak D call TRBD1 (6 bases). Trimming shortened V by 2 bases and J by 4 bases, and 14 bases separated the two germline ends. The CDR3 sequence is 15 residues long. In germline, CDR1 is LGHNA, CDR2 YNFKEQ. CDR3 bases: TGTGCCAGCAGCCAAACAGGGAGAGGTGGCACTGAAGCTTTCTTT. Translating gives CASSQTGRGGTEAFF.

This sequence joins TRBV29-1 and TRBJ1-4; 10 bases line up with TRBD1. The CDR3 consists of 16 residues. The germline CDR1 and CDR2 sequences are SQVTM and ANQGSEA. V was clipped by 6 bases and J by 2 bases; unmatched bases: 9. The CDR3 sequence is CSVAGDRGSTNEKLFF. The DNA of the CDR3 is TGCAGCGTGGCCGGGGACAGGGGCTCGACTAATGAAAAACTGTTTTTT.

The genes are TRBV18 and TRBJ2-3, with TRBD2 identical over 7 bases. Germline trimming cut 3 bases from V and 5 bases from J; bases unmatched to any gene: 11. Germline CDR1 KGHSH, CDR2 LQKENI. This CDR3 has 16 amino acids. For the CDR3, the DNA is TGTGCCAGCTCACCCCAGAATCGGGGGGTAGTAGATACGCAGTATTTT. Its translation: CASSPQNRGVVDTQYF. Full variable domain (missing parts from reference TRBV18 and TRBJ2-3): NAGVMQNPRHLVRRRGQEARLRCSPMKGHSHVYWYRQLPEEGLKFMVYLQKENIIDESGMPKERFSAEFPKEGPSILRIQQVVRGDSAAYFCASSPQNRGVVDTQYFGPGTRLTVL.

The chain links TRBV5-4 to TRBJ1-4, with a possible D match to TRBD1 (5 bases). Trimming took off 0 bases at V and 5 bases at J, with 11 bases between the two ends. The CDR3 sequence is 15 residues long. Germline CDR1 reads SGHNT; CDR2 reads YYREEE (reference sequence). This CDR3 is CASSLVGQPNEKLFF. The CDR3 nucleotides read TGTGCCAGCAGCTTGGTGGGGCAGCCAAATGAAAAACTGTTTTTT. The complete variable domain, with remaining parts taken from reference TRBV5-4 and TRBJ1-4, reads ETGVTQSPTHLIKTRGQQVTLRCSSQSGHNTVSWYQQALGQGPQFIFQYYREEENGRGNFPPRFSGLQFPNYSSELNVNALELDDSALYLCASSLVGQPNEKLFFGSGTQLSVL.

This clone was seen a handful of times. V is TRBV6-5 and J is TRBJ1-1, with D possibly matching TRBD1 (6 bases). This CDR3 contains 13 residues. V was pared by 6 bases and J by 7 bases, with 15 bases between. The V gene's germline CDR1 is MNHEY and CDR2 SVGAGI. CDR3 DNA: TGTGCCAGCAGCGAGAGGGACAATGGTGAAGCTTTCTTT. Protein sequence: CASSERDNGEAFF.

The chain combines TRBV30 with TRBJ1-5; D not certain. Looked up from germline, CDR1 is GTSNPN and CDR2 is SVGIG (reference sequence). The CDR3 is made up of 14 amino acids. The germline V and J ends were trimmed by 0 bases and 11 bases, with 17 bases remaining between them. In nucleotides, the CDR3 is TGTGCCTGGAGTGTAGGCCAGGCCGTGAGAGCCCAGCATTTT. This codes for CAWSVGQAVRAQHF.

The chain employs TRBV18 and TRBJ1-3; 9 bases fit TRBD1. Germline V gives CDR1 KGHSH, CDR2 LQKENI. The CDR3 consists of 17 residues. The junction had 7 bases not matched to a gene; V was cut back by 4 bases and J by 0 bases. CDR3 coding DNA: TGTGCCAGCTCACGGGGGACAGGGCATATCTCTGGAAACACCATATATTTT. Protein product: CASSRGTGHISGNTIYF.